The 28 T cell receptor beta chains listed next were all sequenced from one sample in a study of blood T cell repertoires in COVID-19. Using immunoSEQ multiplex PCR, the repertoire was profiled, and TCRdb retains in-frame clones only, with some absent. The sample consists of roughly 310,000 clones, 88% of them appearing once. The sample taken for sequencing was peripheral blood. Receptors originate from a woman in her forties or fifties with active or convalescent COVID-19.

The table lists this clone with a count of one. Other DNA sequences within the sample encode an identical CDR3. The V gene is TRBV18, the J gene TRBJ1-1; 10 bases map to TRBD1. CDR1 is KGHSH, CDR2 LQKENI, per germline. V was pared by 3 bases and J by 3 bases, with 4 bases of the junction left unmatched. CDR3 size: 15 residues. CDR3: CASSPRQGADTEAFF. The DNA for the CDR3 is TGTGCCAGCTCACCGAGACAGGGGGCCGACACTGAAGCTTTCTTT.

The sample holds one count of this clone. The CDR3 is CASSALGQGIDEQYF. CDR3 in DNA: TGTGCCAGCAGTGCGCTGGGACAGGGTATAGACGAGCAGTACTTC. The V gene is TRBV2, the J gene TRBJ2-7; 9 positions match TRBD1. CDR1 and CDR2 (germline): SNHLY, FYNNEI. After removal of 4 bases from V and 5 bases from J, the junction contained 9 bases not matched to a gene. The CDR3 runs 15 residues.

This clone has only one observation. The rearrangement uses TRBV12-3 or TRBV12-4 and TRBJ2-7, with D perhaps TRBD1 (5 bases). The germline V and J ends were trimmed by 5 bases and 6 bases, with 8 bases remaining between them. CDR3 size: 11 residues. CDR3 in DNA: TGTGCCAGCAGTAACACAGGCGAGCAGTACTTC. Its translation is CASSNTGEQYF.

V is TRBV30 and J is TRBJ1-5, with 8 positions matching TRBD1. V lost 4 bases, J lost 7 bases, and 6 bases stayed unmatched. The CDR3 covers 13 residues. Germline V gives CDR1 GTSNPN, CDR2 SVGIG (reference sequence). The CDR3 DNA follows: TGTGCCTGGACCCTAGACAGGGGACAGCCCCAGCATTTT. This sequence encodes CAWTLDRGQPQHF.

CDR3 sequence reads: CASSLHRVYNEQFF. CDR3 DNA sequence: TGTGCCAGCAGCTTGCACAGGGTTTACAATGAGCAGTTCTTC. This chain joins TRBV7-2 and TRBJ2-1, with a possible D match to TRBD1 (6 bases). The V gene's germline CDR1 is SGHTA and CDR2 FQGNSA. This CDR3 has 14 amino acids. Trimming shortened V by 3 bases and J by 4 bases, and 10 bases separated the two germline ends. Looking up the rest from reference TRBV7-2 and TRBJ2-1 gives the full variable domain: GAGVSQSPSNKVTEKGKDVELRCDPISGHTALYWYRQSLGQGLEFLIYFQGNSAPDKSGLPSDRFSAERTGGSVSTLTIQRTQQEDSAVYLCASSLHRVYNEQFFGPGTRLTVL.

The chain joins TRBV29-1 to TRBJ2-7; 9 bases are shared with TRBD1. CDR1 is SQVTM, CDR2 ANQGSEA, per germline. This CDR3 contains 12 residues. After removal of 2 bases from V and 8 bases from J, the junction contained 4 bases not matched to a gene. The CDR3 sequence: CSVENDRGKQYF. CDR3 coding DNA: TGCAGCGTTGAAAACGACAGGGGGAAGCAGTACTTC.

Of note for this clone: Distinct nucleotide sequences in the sample also encode this CDR3. The rearrangement joins TRBV7-2 to TRBJ2-7; D is unresolved. Germline CDR1 is SGHTA and CDR2 is FQGNSA. V lost 2 bases to trimming and J lost 0 bases, with 5 bases between them. CDR3 length: 13 amino acids. The CDR3 DNA sequence: TGTGCCAGCAGCTTACCGAGCTCCTACGAGCAGTACTTC. Encoded protein: CASSLPSSYEQYF.

The chain recombines TRBV3-1 (or the pseudogene TRBV3-2) with TRBJ2-7; no clear D gene. The length of the CDR3 is 16 residues. Trimming took 0 bases from V and 5 from J, leaving 17 bases between them. The germline gives CDR1 LGHDT, CDR2 YNNKEL (reference sequence). The CDR3, as DNA: TGTGCCAGCAGCCAAGAAAGGCGGCTTCCGGATAACGAGCAGTACTTC. Residues: CASSQERRLPDNEQYF.

The CDR3 DNA reads as TGTGCCAGCAGTGTAGGGACAGGGAGATACAATGAGCAGTTCTTC. It codes for CASSVGTGRYNEQFF. This chain joins TRBV27 and TRBJ2-1; 9 bases are shared with TRBD1. This CDR3 region has 15 residues. Trimming took 5 bases from V and 4 from J; bases not matched to a gene: 6. CDR1 is MNHEY and CDR2 is SMNVEV in the germline V gene (reference sequence).

The gene calls are TRBV10-3 and TRBJ1-2; maybe TRBD1 (6 bases). The CDR3 runs 11 residues. CDR1 and CDR2 (germline): ENHRY, SYGVKD. Trimming shortened V by 10 bases and J by 6 bases, and 12 bases separated the two germline ends. CDR3 DNA: TGTGCCACCACAGGGCTGGATGGCTACACCTTC. It codes for CATTGLDGYTF.

The V and J genes are TRBV30 and TRBJ2-1, with 13 nucleotides matching TRBD2. Germline V lookup: CDR1 GTSNPN, CDR2 SVGIG (reference sequence). V was clipped by 0 bases and J by 9 bases; unmatched bases: 2. This CDR3 spans 14 amino acids. The CDR3 DNA reads TGTGCCTGGAGTGTAGGGACTAGCGGGGTTGAGCAGTTCTTC. Protein sequence: CAWSVGTSGVEQFF.

The V and J genes are TRBV28 and TRBJ1-1; D may be TRBD1 (6 bases). V was cut by 7 bases and J by 3 bases, with 12 bases left in between. The CDR3 length is 13 residues. Germline V gives CDR1 MDHEN, CDR2 SYDVKM. CDR3 loop: CASNGRGYTEAFF. CDR3 DNA: TGTGCCAGCAACGGGAGGGGGTACACTGAAGCTTTCTTT. Full variable domain (rest looked up from reference TRBV28 and TRBJ1-1): DVKVTQSSRYLVKRTGEKVFLECVQDMDHENMFWYRQDPGLGLRLIYFSYDVKMKEKGDIPEGYSVSREKKERFSLILESASTNQTSMYLCASNGRGYTEAFFGQGTRLTVV.

The V gene is TRBV6-6, the J gene TRBJ1-5; D is unresolved. The CDR3 is made up of 16 amino acids. Trimming shortened V by 0 bases and J by 2 bases, and 11 bases separated the two germline ends. Germline V lookup: CDR1 MNHNY, CDR2 SVGAGI (reference sequence). CDR3 in DNA: TGTGCCAGCAGTTACTCGCTACGACGGGGCAATCAGCCCCAGCATTTT. It is translated as CASSYSLRRGNQPQHF.

This clone was counted a single time. The chain has TRBV30 and TRBJ1-2, with D tentatively TRBD1 (5 bases). The germline gives CDR1 GTSNPN, CDR2 SVGIG (reference sequence). The CDR3 is 11 amino acids. Trimming shortened V by 4 bases and J by 4 bases, and 7 bases separated the two germline ends. The CDR3 coding sequence is TGTGCCTGGACGGGACTCTATGGCTACACCTTC. Its translation: CAWTGLYGYTF.

Written as DNA, the CDR3 is TGTGCCAGCAGCTTGGACGGTTGGCAGGGGGCCTACTTC. It yields the protein CASSLDGWQGAYF. J is TRBJ2-7 and V is TRBV5-5; 8 positions agree with TRBD1. CDR3 length: 13 amino acids. The germline gives CDR1 SGHKS, CDR2 YYEKEE (reference sequence). The ends lost 0 bases at V and 13 bases at J; junction bases unmatched: 9.

The chain joins TRBV30 to TRBJ1-6; D is unclear. This CDR3 has 14 amino acids. The V end lost 4 bases, the J end lost 6 bases, and 13 bases lay between the germline ends. Germline CDR1 and CDR2: GTSNPN and SVGIG (reference sequence). The CDR3 region has the DNA TGTGCCTGGAAGCGGGCAGGTAGTAATTCACCCCTCCACTTT. It is translated as CAWKRAGSNSPLHF.

The genes are TRBV7-3 and TRBJ1-6, with D uncertain. The CDR3 spans 15 residues. Germline loops: CDR1 SGHTA, CDR2 FQGTGA. Trimming shortened V by 0 bases and J by 7 bases, and 10 bases separated the two germline ends. CDR3 in DNA: TGTGCCAGCAGCTTAACCGGGGATGGGAATTCACCCCTCCACTTT. Protein product: CASSLTGDGNSPLHF.

The rearrangement links TRBV19 to TRBJ2-7, with D perhaps matching TRBD2 (5 bases). The CDR3 is 15 amino acids. Germline lookup yields CDR1 LNHDA and CDR2 SQIVND (reference sequence). Trimming shortened V by 5 bases and J by 2 bases, and 16 bases separated the two germline ends. The CDR3 loop reads CASSGSAGLAYEQYF. The DNA for the CDR3 is TGTGCCAGTAGTGGGTCGGCGGGCCTAGCCTACGAGCAGTACTTC.

V usage is TRBV7-2 and J usage is TRBJ2-2; 12 bases are shared with TRBD2. V trimming: 5 bases; J trimming: 6 bases; junction bases outside the gene matches: 7. The CDR3 totals 16 residues. Germline CDR1 reads SGHTA; CDR2 reads FQGNSA. The CDR3 loop is CASSPPSGRASGELFF. In DNA, the CDR3 is TGTGCCAGCAGCCCACCTAGCGGGAGGGCGTCCGGGGAGCTGTTTTTT.

The chain uses TRBV3-1 (or the pseudogene TRBV3-2) and TRBJ2-7, with TRBD2 as a possible D gene (5 bases). Trimming took off 4 bases at V and 2 bases at J, with 9 bases between the two ends. Looked up from germline, CDR1 is LGHDT and CDR2 is YNNKEL (reference sequence). The CDR3 runs 13 residues. The CDR3 reads CASSRAGPYEQYF. CDR3 coding DNA: TGTGCCAGCAGCCGGGCGGGTCCCTACGAGCAGTACTTC.

The chain couples TRBV11-2 to TRBJ1-1; D is unclear. This CDR3 contains 14 residues. The V and J ends lost 2 bases and 4 bases respectively, with 11 bases between them. From germline, CDR1 is SGHAT and CDR2 FQNNGV. This CDR3 reads CASSLSGLFTEAFF. As DNA, the CDR3 is TGTGCCAGCAGCTTAAGCGGCCTCTTCACTGAAGCTTTCTTT.

The chain carries TRBV7-2 and TRBJ1-2; 10 bases fit TRBD1. Trimming cost V 6 bases and J 4 bases; bases outside gene matches: 8. Germline V CDR1 and CDR2: SGHTA, FQGNSA. The CDR3 has 15 amino acids. The CDR3 sequence is CASSSGTGASYGYTF. The CDR3 bases are TGTGCCAGCAGTTCCGGGACAGGGGCAAGCTATGGCTACACCTTC. Full variable domain (outside the CDR3, taken from reference TRBV7-2 and TRBJ1-2): GAGVSQSPSNKVTEKGKDVELRCDPISGHTALYWYRQSLGQGLEFLIYFQGNSAPDKSGLPSDRFSAERTGGSVSTLTIQRTQQEDSAVYLCASSSGTGASYGYTFGSGTRLTVV.

V usage is TRBV6-5 and J usage is TRBJ2-7; 12 nucleotides line up with TRBD2. Per the germline V gene, CDR1 is MNHEY and CDR2 is SVGAGI. The CDR3 is 14 residues long. V shed 5 bases, J shed 6 bases, and the junction held 5 bases outside the gene matches. CDR3 DNA: TGTGCCAGCAGTAGACTAGCGGGGGAACGCGAGCAGTACTTC. This sequence encodes CASSRLAGEREQYF.

V gene TRBV12-1 combines with J gene TRBJ2-5; no check of the table's D call, TRBD2, against the DNA was made. TRBV12-1 is listed as a pseudogene. The CDR3 extends over 17 amino acids. The CDR3 loop is CASSFSFVGGRGETQYF. The CDR3 nucleotides read TGTGCCAGCAGCTTTAGTTTCGTCGGGGGACGAGGGGAGACCCAGTACTTC.

This clone came up once. The chain combines TRBV7-6 with TRBJ2-3; TRBD2 matches at 9 bases. Germline V gene sequence: CDR1 SGHVS, CDR2 FNYEAQ. Trimming removed 5 bases from V and 3 bases from J; junction bases left unmatched: 6. The CDR3 is 15 residues long. The DNA of the CDR3 is TGTGCCAGCAGCCTACAGACTAGCGGAACAGATACGCAGTATTTT. Residues: CASSLQTSGTDTQYF.

This clone was counted a single time. The chain joins TRBV3-1 (or the pseudogene TRBV3-2) to TRBJ1-1; tentative D call: TRBD1 (5 bases). V lost 5 bases, J lost 8 bases, and 15 bases lay in between. CDR3 length: 13 residues. From germline, CDR1 is LGHDT and CDR2 YNNKEL (reference sequence). CDR3 sequence (DNA): TGTGCCAGCAGCATACGGACAAGGGGCGAAGCTTTCTTT. Residues: CASSIRTRGEAFF.

This clone is a singleton in its sample. This chain joins TRBV4-3 and TRBJ2-3; D may be TRBD2 (6 bases). Trimming stripped 0 bases from V and 4 bases from J, with 14 bases between. The CDR3 contains 16 residues. Germline V gives CDR1 LGHNA, CDR2 YSLEER. The CDR3 DNA reads as TGCGCCAGCAGCCAAGATCGACTAGTATTCGCAGATACGCAGTATTTT. This codes for CASSQDRLVFADTQYF.

This sequence joins TRBV5-1 and TRBJ2-1; TRBD2 might be the D (5 bases). Per the germline V gene, CDR1 is SGHRS and CDR2 is YFSETQ. Trimming cost V 3 bases and J 0 bases, with 10 bases left between them. The CDR3 runs 15 residues. The CDR3 coding sequence is TGCGCCAGCAGCTGGACTGCCAGCTCCTACAATGAGCAGTTCTTC. It specifies CASSWTASSYNEQFF. The full variable domain, in which reference TRBV5-1 and TRBJ2-1 provide the parts outside the CDR3, is KAGVTQTPRYLIKTRGQQVTLSCSPISGHRSVSWYQQTPGQGLQFLFEYFSETQRNKGNFPGRFSGRQFSNSRSEMNVSTLELGDSALYLCASSWTASSYNEQFFGPGTRLTVL.